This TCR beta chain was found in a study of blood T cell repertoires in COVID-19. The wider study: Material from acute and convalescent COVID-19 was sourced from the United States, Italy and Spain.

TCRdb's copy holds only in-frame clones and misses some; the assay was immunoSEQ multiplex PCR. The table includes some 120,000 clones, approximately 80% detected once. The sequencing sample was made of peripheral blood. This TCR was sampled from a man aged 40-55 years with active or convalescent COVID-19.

CDR3 region: CASSRRTVVASLYEQYF. CDR3 sequence (DNA): TGTGCCAGTAGTAGACGGACAGTCGTGGCTAGTCTCTACGAGCAGTACTTC. This chain uses TRBV19 with TRBJ2-7, with a tentative D call TRBD1 (6 bases). V gave up 4 bases and J gave up 3 bases, with 22 bases separating them. Germline CDR1 and CDR2: LNHDA and SQIVND (reference sequence). The CDR3 is made up of 17 amino acids.